One and the same sample provided the 10 T cell receptor beta chains below, sequenced in a study of shared clonotypes between healthy human individuals. This table comes from immunoSEQ multiplex PCR, and its TCRdb copy is limited to in-frame clones, with some not included. The sample carries more than 2,000,000 clones, just over 90% recorded once. The specimen was naive CD4+ T cells sorted from blood. Subset meaning: CD45RA+ positively selected. The receptors shown here come from a man aged 18 to 29 in good health.

V gene TRBV5-1 combines with J gene TRBJ2-5, with 7 nucleotides matching TRBD1. Germline assignment: CDR1 SGHRS and CDR2 YFSETQ. V dropped 4 bases and J dropped 5; count of bases not matched to a gene: 5. The length of the CDR3 is 13 residues. The CDR3 region is CASSRGLRETQYF. CDR3 in DNA: TGCGCCAGCAGCAGGGGGCTGCGGGAGACCCAGTACTTC.

The rearrangement joins TRBV2 to TRBJ2-5; TRBD2 agrees at 7 bases. This CDR3 comprises 16 residues. Germline-derived CDR1 and CDR2 are SNHLY and FYNNEI. V shed 4 bases and J 5 bases; nucleotides not matched to a gene: 13. The CDR3 protein is CASSVFVGGVSETQYF. DNA for the CDR3: TGTGCCAGCAGTGTATTTGTGGGAGGGGTTTCGGAGACCCAGTACTTC.

The CDR3 DNA follows: TGTGCCATCAGTGAGACCGATATAGGGAATCAGCCCCAGCATTTT. This codes for CAISETDIGNQPQHF. The chain joins TRBV10-3 to TRBJ1-5; D gene unclear. Per germline, CDR1 ENHRY and CDR2 SYGVKD. This CDR3 contains 15 residues. Trimming shortened V by 2 bases and J by 4 bases, and 12 bases separated the two germline ends.

The chain joins TRBV9 to TRBJ2-7; D is tentatively TRBD1 or TRBD2 (5 bases each). The CDR3 loop spans 13 amino acids. The germline V gene encodes CDR1 SGDLS and CDR2 YYNGEE. V was pared by 0 bases and J by 6 bases, with 10 bases between. CDR3: CASSVVFGGEQYF. CDR3 sequence (DNA): TGTGCCAGCAGCGTAGTTTTTGGGGGCGAGCAGTACTTC. Complete variable domain (other parts from reference TRBV9 and TRBJ2-7): DSGVTQTPKHLITATGQRVTLRCSPRSGDLSVYWYQQSLDQGLQFLIQYYNGEERAKGNILERFSAQQFPDLHSELNLSSLELGDSALYFCASSVVFGGEQYFGPGTRLTVT.

The J gene is TRBJ1-4, the V gene TRBV4-1, with 7 bases lining up with TRBD1. The CDR3 totals 16 residues. Germline CDR1 is MGHRA and CDR2 is YSYEKL. Germline trimming cut 4 bases from V and 7 bases from J; bases unmatched to any gene: 12. CDR3 sequence reads: CASSLNRQGGTEKLFF. The CDR3 nucleotides are TGCGCCAGCAGCCTCAACAGACAGGGAGGGACTGAAAAACTGTTTTTT.

Remarks on this clone: Other DNA sequences within the sample encode an identical CDR3. CDR3 protein: CASSSPYEQYF. The CDR3, as DNA: TGTGCCAGCAGCTCGCCCTACGAGCAGTACTTC. The V call is TRBV5-4, the J call TRBJ2-7; D unresolved. V lost 3 bases and J lost 2, with 3 bases in between. The CDR3 loop spans 11 amino acids. Germline V gene data show CDR1 as SGHNT and CDR2 as YYREEE (reference sequence).

This chain's CDR3 is CASSEPNSRKLFF. As DNA, the CDR3 is TGTGCCAGCAGTGAACCGAATTCGCGAAAACTGTTTTTT. The V call is TRBV6-1, the J call TRBJ1-4; D gene uncertain. The germline V gene has CDR1 MNHNS and CDR2 SASEGT. The CDR3 contains 13 residues. V shed 2 bases and J shed 10 bases, with 11 bases lying between them.

The rearrangement uses TRBV9 and TRBJ2-1; D is ambiguous. CDR3 length: 15 residues. Germline loops: CDR1 SGDLS, CDR2 YYNGEE. Trimming pared 4 bases from V and 3 bases from J, leaving 14 bases between. DNA for the CDR3: TGTGCCAGCAGCCCCGTCGGGCTCAACTACAATGAGCAGTTCTTC. Translated: CASSPVGLNYNEQFF.

The chain is built from TRBV6-5 and TRBJ1-3; D unclear. The CDR3 extends over 15 amino acids. Trimming took off 2 bases at V and 2 bases at J, with 10 bases between the two ends. Germline CDR1 and CDR2: MNHEY and SVGAGI. CDR3 region: CASSYRGWTGNTIYF. CDR3 DNA: TGTGCCAGCAGTTACCGGGGATGGACTGGAAACACCATATATTTT.

Comment on this clone: As the CDR3 is not closed by the conserved phenylalanine or tryptophan, this likely results from a read error. No DNA is shown, since the ends of the CDR3 on it are uncertain; the CDR3 is the one TCRdb lists. The rearrangement links TRBV7-2 to TRBJ2-3; the table gives TRBD2 as D, unverified against the DNA. 12 amino acids form the CDR3, both terminal residues included. Germline loops: CDR1 SGHTA, CDR2 FQGNSA. CDR3 region: CASSSNAGGLPL.